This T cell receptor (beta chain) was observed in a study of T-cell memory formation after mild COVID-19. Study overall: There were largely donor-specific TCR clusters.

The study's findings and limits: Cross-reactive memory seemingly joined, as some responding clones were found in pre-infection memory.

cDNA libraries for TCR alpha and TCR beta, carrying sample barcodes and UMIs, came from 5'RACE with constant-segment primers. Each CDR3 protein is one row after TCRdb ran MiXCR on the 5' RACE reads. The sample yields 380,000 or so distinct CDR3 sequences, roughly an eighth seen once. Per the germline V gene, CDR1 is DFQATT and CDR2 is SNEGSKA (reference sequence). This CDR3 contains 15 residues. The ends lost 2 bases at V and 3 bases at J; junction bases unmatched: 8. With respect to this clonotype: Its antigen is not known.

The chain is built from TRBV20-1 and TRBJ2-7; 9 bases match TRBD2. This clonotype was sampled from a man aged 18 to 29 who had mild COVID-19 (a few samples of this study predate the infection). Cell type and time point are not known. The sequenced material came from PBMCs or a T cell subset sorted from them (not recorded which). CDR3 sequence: CSARPRGGPFYEQYF. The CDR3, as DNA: TGCAGTGCTAGACCGCGGGGGGGCCCATTCTACGAGCAGTACTTC.